This is a list of T cell receptor beta chains from one sample in a study of early T cells in non-severe SARS-CoV-2 infection. TCRdb reprocessed the 5' RACE reads with MiXCR, giving one entry per CDR3 protein. This table has about 66,000 distinct CDR3 sequences, around 8.7% appearing once. Input material: whole blood. Every receptor here comes from an adult who was a healthcare worker with PCR-confirmed SARS-CoV-2 infection or an uninfected control (not recorded which). CDR3s include the opening cysteine and the closing phenylalanine or tryptophan. Fields, in order: CDR3 protein, CDR3 DNA, D gene, CDR3 length, clone size, J gene, V gene. The D gene is left open where the match is weak. The size field is filled for only some rows; it gives once, few, many or a size class.

CATSRDREVDEQFF	TGTGCCACCAGCAGAGATCGGGAAGTGGATGAGCAGTTCTTC	-	14	-	TRBJ2-1	TRBV15
CSASPATGAETEAFF	TGCAGTGCTAGCCCAGCGACAGGGGCAGAAACTGAAGCTTTCTTT	TRBD1	15	many	TRBJ1-1	TRBV20-1
CASSHATGTGAYEQYF	TGCGCCAGCAGCCACGCCACCGGGACAGGGGCCTACGAGCAGTACTTC	TRBD1	16	-	TRBJ2-7	TRBV4-1
CASSLDGGGLTDTQYF	TGTGCCAGCAGCTTAGATGGGGGTGGTCTGACAGATACGCAGTATTTT	-	16	-	TRBJ2-3	TRBV7-2
CASNSEPGGWIDQPQHF	TGTGCCAGCAACTCTGAACCCGGGGGGTGGATCGATCAGCCCCAGCATTTT	-	17	many	TRBJ1-5	TRBV28
CASSFSAGGRTDTQYF	TGTGCCAGCAGTTTCTCAGCGGGAGGGAGGACAGATACGCAGTATTTT	TRBD2	16	few	TRBJ2-3	TRBV6-1
CASSQTGTRANEQYF	TGTGCCAGCAGCCAAACCGGGACTAGAGCTAACGAGCAGTACTTC	TRBD2	15	many	TRBJ2-7	TRBV7-2
CASSQDPTDTQYF	TGTGCCAGCAGCCAGGACCCCACAGATACGCAGTATTTT	-	13	few	TRBJ2-3	TRBV5-5
CASSLNIGTSGNTIYF	TGTGCCAGCAGCTTAAACATCGGGACATCTGGAAACACCATATATTTT	-	16	-	TRBJ1-3	TRBV7-2
CASSLRGRNTEAFF	TGTGCCAGCAGCCTTAGGGGACGGAACACTGAAGCTTTCTTT	-	14	few	TRBJ1-1	TRBV14
CASTRTGGDGNQPQHF	TGTGCCAGCACCAGGACAGGGGGTGATGGCAATCAGCCCCAGCATTTT	TRBD1	16	-	TRBJ1-5	TRBV2
CASSDRTSGTLSTDTQYF	TGTGCCAGCAGTGATAGAACTAGCGGGACACTTAGCACAGATACGCAGTATTTT	TRBD2	18	many	TRBJ2-3	TRBV6-1
CASSQDRISVEQYF	TGTGCCAGCAGCCAAGATCGCATTTCTGTGGAGCAGTACTTC	-	14	many	TRBJ2-7	TRBV3-1
CATSTRSKREGRYEQYF	TGTGCCACCAGCACTAGAAGCAAGCGGGAGGGCCGTTACGAGCAGTACTTC	TRBD2	17	few	TRBJ2-7	TRBV15
CASSVEGRGYGYTF	TGTGCCAGCAGCGTAGAGGGGCGCGGCTATGGCTACACCTTC	-	14	many	TRBJ1-2	TRBV9
CASSYSGGPANEKLFF	TGTGCCAGCAGTTATTCGGGAGGACCAGCTAATGAAAAACTGTTTTTT	-	16	-	TRBJ1-4	TRBV2
CAISEQGDNQPQHF	TGTGCCATCAGTGAACAGGGAGACAATCAGCCCCAGCATTTT	-	14	many	TRBJ1-5	TRBV10-3
CAIRNPGLAYEQYF	TGTGCCATCAGAAATCCGGGACTAGCGTACGAGCAGTACTTC	TRBD2	14	few	TRBJ2-7	TRBV10-3
CASSGRIMGPTTDTQYF	TGTGCCAGCAGTGGACGGATAATGGGCCCCACCACAGATACGCAGTATTTT	-	17	-	TRBJ2-3	TRBV6-1
CASGLDSTDTQYF	TGTGCCAGCGGATTAGACAGCACAGATACGCAGTATTTT	-	13	few	TRBJ2-3	TRBV9
CASSTTPGQGGLPLHF	TGTGCCAGCAGTACAACTCCGGGACAGGGTGGTTTACCCCTCCACTTT	TRBD1	16	many	TRBJ1-6	TRBV6-5
CASSFYRGGSSTDTQYF	TGTGCCAGCAGTTTTTATCGCGGAGGGTCCTCCACAGATACGCAGTATTTT	-	17	few	TRBJ2-3	TRBV12-3/TRBV12-4
CSVEEPGETQYF	TGCAGCGTTGAAGAGCCTGGGGAGACCCAGTACTTC	-	12	-	TRBJ2-5	TRBV29-1
CASSLIRGTEAFF	TGTGCCAGCAGTTTAATCAGGGGCACTGAAGCTTTCTTT	-	13	few	TRBJ1-1	TRBV27
CASSDYQREGGEQYF	TGCGCCAGCAGTGATTACCAGCGGGAGGGTGGCGAGCAGTACTTC	TRBD2	15	few	TRBJ2-7	TRBV10-2
CASSPHDRGTDTQYF	TGTGCCAGCAGCCCACATGACAGGGGTACAGATACGCAGTATTTT	TRBD1	15	-	TRBJ2-3	TRBV7-3
CASSLTGMGGKETQYF	TGTGCCAGCAGCTTAACGGGGATGGGAGGGAAAGAGACCCAGTACTTC	TRBD2	16	many	TRBJ2-5	TRBV7-3
CASSLDRTDTQYF	TGTGCCAGCAGTTTAGACAGAACAGATACGCAGTATTTT	-	13	many	TRBJ2-3	TRBV6-1
CASSESSETQYF	TGTGCCAGCAGTGAAAGCTCAGAGACCCAGTACTTC	-	12	-	TRBJ2-5	TRBV2
CASSQGAGASRATQYF	TGTGCCAGCAGCCAAGGGGCGGGTGCCAGCCGAGCTACGCAGTATTTT	-	16	few	TRBJ2-3	TRBV14
CASTYALGQPQHF	TGTGCCAGCACTTACGCGTTGGGACAGCCCCAGCATTTT	-	13	few	TRBJ1-5	TRBV2
CASSNEQGALNNEQFF	TGTGCCAGTTCGAATGAACAGGGGGCGCTCAACAATGAGCAGTTCTTC	TRBD1	16	-	TRBJ2-1	TRBV12-3/TRBV12-4
CASSPLVGQPQHF	TGCGCCAGCAGCCCCCTTGTGGGTCAGCCCCAGCATTTT	-	13	many	TRBJ1-5	TRBV4-1
CASSLSGRNSPLHF	TGTGCCAGCAGCTTATCGGGACGGAATTCACCCCTCCACTTT	-	14	-	TRBJ1-6	TRBV7-2
CASSQDTQGQPQHF	TGTGCCAGCAGCCAAGATACCCAAGGGCAGCCCCAGCATTTT	-	14	few	TRBJ1-5	TRBV3-1
CASSPGVTDTQYF	TGTGCCAGCTCACCAGGGGTCACAGATACGCAGTATTTT	-	13	few	TRBJ2-3	TRBV18
CSAFVTGVGSNEQFF	TGCAGTGCTTTCGTGACAGGGGTCGGCAGCAATGAGCAGTTCTTC	TRBD1	15	-	TRBJ2-1	TRBV20-1
CASSKGGYEQYF	TGTGCCAGCAGCAAAGGGGGTTACGAGCAGTACTTC	-	12	-	TRBJ2-7	TRBV11-3
CASSYGPSEETQYF	TGTGCCAGCTCATATGGACCGTCCGAAGAGACCCAGTACTTC	-	14	-	TRBJ2-5	TRBV18
CASSWGLAGNTGELFF	TGTGCCAGCAGCTGGGGACTAGCGGGAAATACCGGGGAGCTGTTTTTT	TRBD2	16	-	TRBJ2-2	TRBV7-9
CASSPAGANTGELFF	TGTGCCAGCAGTCCTGCGGGTGCGAACACCGGGGAGCTGTTTTTT	-	15	few	TRBJ2-2	TRBV6-2/TRBV6-3
CATQGTGGYNEQFF	TGTGCCACCCAGGGGACAGGGGGCTACAATGAGCAGTTCTTC	TRBD1	14	few	TRBJ2-1	TRBV19
CASTGQSGEKLFF	TGTGCCAGCACAGGACAGTCCGGAGAAAAACTGTTTTTT	-	13	-	TRBJ1-4	TRBV7-9
CASGLVVIAGDNEQFF	TGTGCTAGTGGTTTGGTTGTGATAGCGGGAGACAATGAGCAGTTCTTC	TRBD2	16	many	TRBJ2-1	TRBV12-5
CASGEETQYF	TGTGCCAGCGGCGAAGAGACCCAGTACTTC	-	10	few	TRBJ2-5	TRBV2
CASSLAVANEQFF	TGTGCCAGCAGCTTAGCGGTAGCGAATGAGCAGTTCTTC	-	13	many	TRBJ2-1	TRBV11-3
CSALPGLARNEQFF	TGCAGTGCCCTTCCGGGACTAGCGAGGAATGAGCAGTTCTTC	TRBD2	14	many	TRBJ2-1	TRBV20-1
CAWRGRGLDNQPQHF	TGTGCCTGGAGGGGTAGGGGGCTTGACAATCAGCCCCAGCATTTT	TRBD1	15	many	TRBJ1-5	TRBV30
CSADPGTDSNQPQHF	TGCAGTGCCGACCCCGGGACAGATAGCAATCAGCCCCAGCATTTT	TRBD1	15	many	TRBJ1-5	TRBV20-1
CASSSSQEQFF	TGTGCCAGCAGCTCCAGTCAGGAGCAGTTCTTC	-	11	-	TRBJ2-1	TRBV11-2
CASSHRETQYF	TGTGCCAGCAGCCATCGGGAGACCCAGTACTTC	-	11	-	TRBJ2-5	TRBV5-6
CATSEPTSGRADEQFF	TGTGCCACCAGTGAACCGACTAGCGGGAGGGCCGATGAGCAGTTCTTC	TRBD2	16	once	TRBJ2-1	TRBV24-1
CASSLGPNNYGYTF	TGTGCCAGCAGCTTAGGGCCCAATAACTATGGCTACACCTTC	-	14	-	TRBJ1-2	TRBV7-2
CASSTGGLDNEQFF	TGTGCCAGCAGTACGGGGGGACTGGACAATGAGCAGTTCTTC	TRBD2	14	few	TRBJ2-1	TRBV6-5
CASSPRGTGYVTGELFF	TGTGCCAGTAGCCCCCGTGGGACAGGGTATGTCACCGGGGAGCTGTTTTTT	TRBD1	17	-	TRBJ2-2	TRBV19
CASSPRTGGISTDTQYF	TGTGCCAGCAGTCCACGGACAGGGGGCATTAGCACAGATACGCAGTATTTT	TRBD1	17	-	TRBJ2-3	TRBV25-1
CASSFLGLSTDTQYF	TGTGCCAGCAGCTTCCTGGGACTTAGCACAGATACGCAGTATTTT	-	15	few	TRBJ2-3	TRBV7-9
CASSPGMVGTDTQYF	TGTGCCAGCTCACCGGGGATGGTCGGCACAGATACGCAGTATTTT	-	15	few	TRBJ2-3	TRBV18
CSAREVPVIETQYF	TGCAGTGCTAGAGAGGTCCCAGTGATTGAGACCCAGTACTTC	-	14	-	TRBJ2-5	TRBV20-1